One sample yielded the 14 T cell receptor beta chains listed below, sequenced in a study of cytomegalovirus exposure and HLA in healthy donors. Measured with immunoSEQ multiplex PCR; TCRdb has only the in-frame clones, and not every one. The sample yields fewer than 200,000 clones, roughly 89% seen once. The sample taken for sequencing was PBMCs. The receptors originated from a man in his late teens or twenties in good health and CMV-seropositive.

V is TRBV28 and J is TRBJ2-5; D is possibly TRBD1 (6 bases). This CDR3 is built from 15 residues. Germline CDR1 and CDR2: MDHEN and SYDVKM. The V end lost 6 bases, the J end lost 1 base, and 15 bases lay between the germline ends. The CDR3: CASSSRTDSQETQYF. CDR3 coding DNA: TGTGCCAGCAGCTCCCGGACAGACTCCCAAGAGACCCAGTACTTC.

The chain uses TRBV5-1 and TRBJ2-7, with a possible D match to TRBD2 (6 bases). The CDR3 covers 15 residues. The germline V gene encodes CDR1 SGHRS and CDR2 YFSETQ. V gave up 0 bases and J gave up 3 bases, with 13 bases separating them. CDR3 nucleotide sequence: TGCGCCAGCAGCTTGGCGGAAGCGGGCCTCTACGAGCAGTACTTC. Translating gives CASSLAEAGLYEQYF.

Regarding this clone: The junction and the germline gene differ at one end; a read error may be behind it. This sequence joins TRBV7-7 and TRBJ2-2; TRBD2 aligns across 9 bases. The CDR3 length is 16 residues. CDR1 and CDR2 (germline): SSHAT, FNYEAQ (reference sequence). Here the CDR3 DNA reads TGTGCTAGCAGCTCCTCTAGCGGGATTTTCGGCGGGGAGCTGTTTTTT. Its translation: CASSSSSGIFGGELFF. Using reference TRBV7-7 and TRBJ2-2 for the parts outside the CDR3, the full variable domain is GAGVSQSPRYKVTKRGQDVTLRCDPISSHATLYWYQQALGQGPEFLTYFNYEAQPDKSGLPSDRFSAERPEGSISTLTIQRTEQRDSAMYRCASSSSSGIFGGELFFGEGSRLTVL.

The chain uses TRBV5-1 and TRBJ2-1, with 11 positions matching TRBD2. J gave up 8 bases and V 5 bases, and 6 bases lay outside the gene matches. The CDR3 runs 14 residues. Per the germline V gene, CDR1 is SGHRS and CDR2 is YFSETQ. CDR3 loop: CASRTSGSVDEQFF. The CDR3 DNA sequence: TGCGCCAGCAGAACTAGCGGGAGTGTAGATGAGCAGTTCTTC.

The chain couples TRBV11-2 to TRBJ1-3; D gene unclear. CDR3 length equals 15 residues. V lost 5 bases and J lost 4, with 15 bases in between. In germline, CDR1 is SGHAT, CDR2 FQNNGV. CDR3: CASSTAGNSGNTIYF. Written as DNA, the CDR3 is TGTGCCAGCAGCACCGCGGGTAATAGCGGAAACACCATATATTTT.

This chain connects TRBV19 to TRBJ2-3, with D possibly being TRBD1 (5 bases). Germline CDR1 and CDR2: LNHDA and SQIVND (reference sequence). The V end lost 5 bases, the J end lost 0 bases, and 6 bases lay between the germline ends. The length of the CDR3 is 13 residues. CDR3 residues: CASSPGSTDTQYF. The CDR3 DNA reads as TGTGCCAGTAGTCCAGGGAGCACAGATACGCAGTATTTT.

The V gene is TRBV9, the J gene TRBJ2-5; 10 nucleotides align to TRBD2. The CDR3 loop spans 14 amino acids. V was pared by 3 bases and J by 4 bases, with 3 bases of the junction left unmatched. The germline gives CDR1 SGDLS, CDR2 YYNGEE. The CDR3 DNA sequence: TGTGCCAGCAGCGCGGGACTAGCGTCAGAGACCCAGTACTTC. Translation gives CASSAGLASETQYF.

The chain links TRBV18 to TRBJ1-1; 9 bases agree with TRBD1. Looked up from germline, CDR1 is KGHSH and CDR2 is LQKENI. V lost 3 bases to trimming and J lost 3 bases; unmatched junction nucleotides: 2. The CDR3 totals 14 residues. This CDR3 reads CASSPGTGYTEAFF. In DNA form, the CDR3 reads TGTGCCAGCTCACCGGGGACAGGGTACACTGAAGCTTTCTTT.

The genes are TRBV7-8 and TRBJ2-7; D may be TRBD1 (5 bases). The V gene's germline CDR1 is SGHVS and CDR2 FQNEAQ. CDR3 length equals 17 residues. V was cut by 1 base and J by 5 bases, with 21 bases left in between. The CDR3 loop reads CASSLVSAGLGIHEQYF. The CDR3 DNA sequence: TGTGCCAGCAGCTTAGTGTCAGCAGGGCTTGGAATCCACGAGCAGTACTTC. Supplemented by reference TRBV7-8 and TRBJ2-7, the full variable domain reads GAGVSQSPRYKVAKRGQDVALRCDPISGHVSLFWYQQALGQGPEFLTYFQNEAQLDKSGLPSDRFFAERPEGSVSTLKIQRTQQEDSAVYLCASSLVSAGLGIHEQYFGPGTRLTVT.

V gene TRBV9 combines with J gene TRBJ2-2; 10 bases are a match to TRBD2. The V segment lost 1 base and the J segment 6 bases; nucleotides outside the gene matches: 3. This CDR3 has 15 amino acids. Germline assignment: CDR1 SGDLS and CDR2 YYNGEE. Here the CDR3 reads CASSVTGTSAGELFF. The CDR3 nucleotides are TGTGCCAGCAGCGTAACCGGGACTAGCGCCGGGGAGCTGTTTTTT.

This chain uses TRBV30 with TRBJ2-1; no clear D gene. The germline V gene encodes CDR1 GTSNPN and CDR2 SVGIG (reference sequence). V was cut by 1 base and J by 12 bases, with 16 bases left in between. The CDR3 has 13 amino acids. CDR3 nucleotide sequence: TGTGCCTGGAGTGGGCTAAGATTACCTAGGCAGTTCTTC. Its translation is CAWSGLRLPRQFF.

The chain carries TRBV6-6 and TRBJ2-4; 14 nucleotides line up with TRBD2. Germline loops: CDR1 MNHNY, CDR2 SVGAGI (reference sequence). The CDR3 sequence is 14 residues long. J was trimmed by 7 bases and V by 8 bases; bases with no gene match: 4. CDR3 loop: CASSGTSGSNIQYF. The CDR3, as DNA: TGTGCCAGCTCCGGGACTAGCGGGAGTAACATTCAGTACTTC.

The gene calls are TRBV4-1 and TRBJ1-1; D is unclear. With 1 base removed from V and 0 bases from J, the gap between germline ends came to 12 bases. The length of the CDR3 is 16 residues. The germline gives CDR1 MGHRA, CDR2 YSYEKL. CDR3 protein: CASSQVAGSMNTEAFF. The CDR3 DNA reads TGCGCCAGCAGCCAAGTTGCAGGAAGCATGAACACTGAAGCTTTCTTT.

The chain recombines TRBV18 with TRBJ2-7, with 12 bases that match TRBD2. In germline, CDR1 is KGHSH, CDR2 LQKENI. The V and J ends lost 3 bases and 1 base, in that order; junction bases with no gene match: 10. The CDR3 is 18 residues long. The DNA for the CDR3 is TGTGCCAGCTCACCTCCGGGACTAGCGGGTTTAAAGTCCTACGAGCAGTACTTC. Its translation: CASSPPGLAGLKSYEQYF. Together with reference TRBV18 and TRBJ2-7, the CDR3 gives the full variable domain: NAGVMQNPRHLVRRRGQEARLRCSPMKGHSHVYWYRQLPEEGLKFMVYLQKENIIDESGMPKERFSAEFPKEGPSILRIQQVVRGDSAAYFCASSPPGLAGLKSYEQYFGPGTRLTVT.